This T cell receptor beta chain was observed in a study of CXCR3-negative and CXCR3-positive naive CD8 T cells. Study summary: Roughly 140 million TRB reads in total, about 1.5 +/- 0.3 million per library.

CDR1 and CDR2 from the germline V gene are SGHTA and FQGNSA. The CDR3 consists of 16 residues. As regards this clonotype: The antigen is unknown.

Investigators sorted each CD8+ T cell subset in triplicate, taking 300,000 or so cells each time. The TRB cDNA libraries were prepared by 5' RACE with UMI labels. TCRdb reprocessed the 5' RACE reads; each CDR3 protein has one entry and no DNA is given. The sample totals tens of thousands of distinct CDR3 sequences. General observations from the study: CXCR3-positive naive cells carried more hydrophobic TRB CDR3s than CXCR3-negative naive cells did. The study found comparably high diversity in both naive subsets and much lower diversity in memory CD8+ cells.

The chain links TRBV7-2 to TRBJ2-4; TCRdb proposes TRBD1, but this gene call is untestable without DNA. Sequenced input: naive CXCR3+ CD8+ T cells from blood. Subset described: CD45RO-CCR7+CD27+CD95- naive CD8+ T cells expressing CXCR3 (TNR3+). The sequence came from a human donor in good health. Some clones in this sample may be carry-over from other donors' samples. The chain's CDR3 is CASSHPQLLAKNIQYF.